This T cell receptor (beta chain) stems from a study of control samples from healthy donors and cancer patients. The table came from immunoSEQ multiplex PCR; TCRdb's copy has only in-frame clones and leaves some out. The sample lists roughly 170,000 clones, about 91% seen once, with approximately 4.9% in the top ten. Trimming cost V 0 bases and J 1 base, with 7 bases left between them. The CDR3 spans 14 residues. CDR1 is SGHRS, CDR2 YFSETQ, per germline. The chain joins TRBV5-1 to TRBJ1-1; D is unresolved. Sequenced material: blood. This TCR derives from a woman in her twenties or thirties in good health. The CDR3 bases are TGCGCCAGCAGCTTGGTTGGGGAGAACACTGAAGCTTTCTTT. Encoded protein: CASSLVGENTEAFF.